Below, 25 T cell receptor beta chains from the same sample are listed, as sequenced in a study of cytomegalovirus exposure and HLA in healthy donors. PCR was performed using 60 Vbeta and 13 Jbeta primers. The assay was immunoSEQ multiplex PCR, and TCRdb's table has in-frame clones only and misses some. This table holds 95,000 to 150,000 clones. Sample: PBMCs. These receptors came from a man aged 18 to 29 in good health and CMV-seronegative.

This rearrangement joins TRBV9 to TRBJ1-4, with D perhaps TRBD1 (6 bases). There are 15 residues in the CDR3. Trimming removed 6 bases from V and 5 bases from J, with 17 bases in between. Germline V gene lookup returns CDR1 SGDLS and CDR2 YYNGEE. CDR3 sequence (DNA): TGTGCCAGCAACAGGGACGTGGGACGGAATGAAAAACTGTTTTTT. Translated, it gives CASNRDVGRNEKLFF. Drawing the rest from reference TRBV9 and TRBJ1-4, the complete variable domain is DSGVTQTPKHLITATGQRVTLRCSPRSGDLSVYWYQQSLDQGLQFLIQYYNGEERAKGNILERFSAQQFPDLHSELNLSSLELGDSALYFCASNRDVGRNEKLFFGSGTQLSVL.

This chain uses TRBV14 with TRBJ1-6; TRBD1 might be the D (5 bases). The CDR3 sequence is 17 residues long. V was pared by 1 base and J by 2 bases, with 12 bases between. The germline gives CDR1 SGHDN, CDR2 FVKESK. Here the CDR3 DNA reads TGTGCCAGCAGCCAAGTTCAGGGATCAACCTATAATTCACCCCTCCACTTT. Translating gives CASSQVQGSTYNSPLHF.

The V gene is TRBV18, the J gene TRBJ1-3; 9 bases match TRBD1. This CDR3 is built from 16 residues. Trimming removed 3 bases from V and 4 bases from J; junction bases left unmatched: 7. Germline V gene lookup returns CDR1 KGHSH and CDR2 LQKENI. The CDR3 DNA sequence: TGTGCCAGCTCACCGAGGGACAGGGTGAAGGGAAACACCATATATTTT. It encodes CASSPRDRVKGNTIYF.

The chain recombines TRBV6-6 with TRBJ2-1, with 8 bases identical to TRBD1. From germline, CDR1 is MNHNY and CDR2 SVGAGI (reference sequence). The CDR3 spans 14 residues. The V segment lost 7 bases and the J segment 5 bases; nucleotides outside the gene matches: 7. The CDR3 nucleotides read TGTGCCAGCACTAGGACAGGGAGGCACAATGAGCAGTTCTTC. Its protein product is CASTRTGRHNEQFF.

The V and J genes are TRBV6-6 and TRBJ2-2; no clear D gene. The CDR3 totals 13 residues. V lost 7 bases and J lost 3, with 9 bases in between. The germline CDR1 and CDR2 sequences are MNHNY and SVGAGI (reference sequence). CDR3 coding DNA: TGTGCCAGCATCCTCCCCCACACCGGGGAGCTGTTTTTT. Encoded protein: CASILPHTGELFF.

V gene TRBV30 combines with J gene TRBJ2-7; TRBD1 aligns across 12 bases. The CDR3 spans 15 residues. Germline CDR1 and CDR2: GTSNPN and SVGIG (reference sequence). V trimming: 0 bases; J trimming: 6 bases; junction bases outside the gene matches: 6. Written as DNA, the CDR3 is TGTGCCTGGAGTGTACTAGGGACAGGGGGCTCCGAGCAGTACTTC. Its protein is CAWSVLGTGGSEQYF. The complete variable domain, with remaining parts taken from reference TRBV30 and TRBJ2-7, reads SQTIHQWPATLVQPVGSPLSLECTVEGTSNPNLYWYRQAAGRGLQLLFYSVGIGQISSEVPQNLSASRPQDRQFILSSKKLLLSDSGFYLCAWSVLGTGGSEQYFGPGTRLTVT.

This chain joins TRBV14 and TRBJ2-7; D possibly corresponds to TRBD1 (7 bases). Trimming left V 2 bases short and J 4 bases short, with 12 bases between. CDR3 length: 14 residues. Germline V CDR1 and CDR2: SGHDN, FVKESK. CDR3 region: CASSQRAGGYEQYF. The CDR3 region has the DNA TGTGCCAGCAGCCAACGCGCAGGGGGGTACGAGCAGTACTTC.

The gene calls are TRBV6-5 and TRBJ2-5, with 10 positions matching TRBD2. The V segment lost 2 bases and the J segment 11 bases; nucleotides outside the gene matches: 14. Germline CDR1 and CDR2: MNHEY and SVGAGI. The CDR3 sequence is 16 residues long. This CDR3 reads CASSYVGTSAEGEQYF. The CDR3 DNA reads TGTGCCAGCAGTTACGTCGGGACTAGCGCCGAGGGGGAGCAGTACTTC.

This chain links TRBV2 with TRBJ2-5; 7 nucleotides line up with TRBD2. Germline loops: CDR1 SNHLY, CDR2 FYNNEI. With 8 bases clipped from V and 5 bases from J, the junction kept 14 bases outside the gene matches. CDR3 size: 15 residues. The CDR3 bases are TGTGCCAGCCCGGGAGGTGGAAGGGCCCGGGAGACCCAGTACTTC. It codes for CASPGGGRARETQYF. Together with reference TRBV2 and TRBJ2-5, the CDR3 gives the full variable domain: EPEVTQTPSHQVTQMGQEVILRCVPISNHLYFYWYRQILGQKVEFLVSFYNNEISEKSEIFDDQFSVERPDGSNFTLKIRSTKLEDSAMYFCASPGGGRARETQYFGPGTRLLVL.

This chain links TRBV5-1 with TRBJ1-5; 8 nucleotides match TRBD1. Germline CDR1 SGHRS, CDR2 YFSETQ. Germline trimming cut 4 bases from V and 5 bases from J; bases unmatched to any gene: 5. The CDR3 is made up of 14 amino acids. DNA for the CDR3: TGCGCCAGCAGCGCTACAGGGGGATATCAGCCCCAGCATTTT. Protein: CASSATGGYQPQHF.

The CDR3 DNA follows: TGTGCCAGCAGCGCGGGGACTAGCGGGTCCCAGGGCTCCCAGTACTTC. This translates into CASSAGTSGSQGSQYF. V and J are TRBV9 and TRBJ2-5; 12 bases are shared with TRBD2. The CDR3 sequence is 16 residues long. The ends lost 3 bases at V and 9 bases at J; junction bases unmatched: 12. CDR1 and CDR2 from the germline V gene are SGDLS and YYNGEE.

The chain links TRBV7-9 to TRBJ2-7; 7 bases match TRBD2. CDR1 is SEHNR and CDR2 is FQNEAQ in the germline V gene (reference sequence). V was clipped by 6 bases and J by 3 bases; unmatched bases: 14. There are 16 residues in the CDR3. The CDR3 spells CASSSPSAGEIYEQYF. In DNA form, the CDR3 reads TGTGCCAGCAGTTCACCTTCCGCGGGGGAAATCTACGAGCAGTACTTC. Full variable domain (missing parts from reference TRBV7-9 and TRBJ2-7): DTGVSQNPRHKITKRGQNVTFRCDPISEHNRLYWYRQTLGQGPEFLTYFQNEAQLEKSRLLSDRFSAERPKGSFSTLEIQRTEQGDSAMYLCASSSPSAGEIYEQYFGPGTRLTVT.

This chain joins TRBV19 and TRBJ1-2; 8 bases are a match to TRBD1. V lost 10 bases and J lost 7; bases outside the gene matches: 8. The CDR3 runs 12 residues. The germline CDR1 and CDR2 sequences are LNHDA and SQIVND (reference sequence). The DNA for the CDR3 is TGTGCCACCCAACCCGACAGGGGTGGCTACACCTTC. Amino acids: CATQPDRGGYTF. Full variable domain (remainder filled in from reference TRBV19 and TRBJ1-2): DGGITQSPKYLFRKEGQNVTLSCEQNLNHDAMYWYRQDPGQGLRLIYYSQIVNDFQKGDIAEGYSVSREKKESFPLTVTSAQKNPTAFYLCATQPDRGGYTFGSGTRLTVV.

The gene calls are TRBV25-1 and TRBJ1-1, with no clear D. Germline V CDR1 and CDR2: MGHDK, SYGVNS. V was cut by 4 bases and J by 3 bases, with 9 bases left in between. The CDR3 extends over 13 amino acids. CDR3 DNA: TGTGCCAGCAGTGCGGCGGAGTACACTGAAGCTTTCTTT. Translated: CASSAAEYTEAFF.

V and J are TRBV9 and TRBJ2-1, with D tentatively TRBD2 (6 bases). V was clipped by 0 bases and J by 1 base, with 11 bases between them. The CDR3 covers 16 residues. Germline CDR1 is SGDLS and CDR2 is YYNGEE. CDR3 residues: CASSVDGGASYNEQFF. The CDR3 DNA is TGTGCCAGCAGCGTAGATGGCGGGGCATCCTACAATGAGCAGTTCTTC.

The chain employs TRBV2 and TRBJ1-4; 8 nucleotides agree with TRBD1. With 5 bases clipped from V and 4 bases from J, the junction kept 3 bases outside the gene matches. CDR3 length: 14 amino acids. Germline CDR1 reads SNHLY; CDR2 reads FYNNEI. The CDR3 sequence is CASSRTGINEKLFF. In DNA form, the CDR3 reads TGTGCCAGCAGTCGGACAGGGATTAATGAAAAACTGTTTTTT. Complete variable domain (other parts from reference TRBV2 and TRBJ1-4): EPEVTQTPSHQVTQMGQEVILRCVPISNHLYFYWYRQILGQKVEFLVSFYNNEISEKSEIFDDQFSVERPDGSNFTLKIRSTKLEDSAMYFCASSRTGINEKLFFGSGTQLSVL.

The chain recombines TRBV10-3 with TRBJ2-7, with 10 bases lining up with TRBD1. In germline, CDR1 is ENHRY, CDR2 SYGVKD. V gave up 10 bases and J gave up 3 bases; unmatched junction bases: 3. This CDR3 is 12 amino acids long. The CDR3 DNA reads TGTGCCACCGGGACAGGGGACTACGAGCAGTACTTC. Translating gives CATGTGDYEQYF.

The V call is TRBV2, the J call TRBJ2-5, with TRBD2 identical over 13 bases. This CDR3 has 15 residues. Germline V gene sequence: CDR1 SNHLY, CDR2 FYNNEI. V was pared by 10 bases and J by 2 bases, with 7 bases of the junction left unmatched. CDR3 sequence reads: CAKGLAGVYQETQYF. DNA of the CDR3: TGTGCCAAAGGACTAGCGGGAGTTTATCAAGAGACCCAGTACTTC.

Here the CDR3 reads CASRRQVGDGYTF. The CDR3 DNA is TGTGCCAGCAGACGACAGGTTGGGGATGGCTACACCTTC. The chain has TRBV6-1 and TRBJ1-2; D might be TRBD1 (6 bases). Germline CDR1 reads MNHNS; CDR2 reads SASEGT. Trimming took off 6 bases at V and 6 bases at J, with 14 bases between the two ends. This CDR3 spans 13 amino acids.

This sequence joins TRBV19 and TRBJ2-5, with TRBD1 as a possible D gene (6 bases). The closer fit of TRBJ2-7 to the DNA end suggests the J call may be wrong. The CDR3 is 13 amino acids. Germline V CDR1 and CDR2: LNHDA, SQIVND (reference sequence). The CDR3 region has the DNA TGTGCCAGTAGTCGTACAGGGAAGCGCGAGCAGTACTTC. Its protein product is CASSRTGKREQYF.

The J gene is TRBJ1-2, the V gene TRBV28, with D possibly matching TRBD1 (5 bases). With 4 bases removed from V and 1 base from J, the gap between germline ends came to 16 bases. This CDR3 contains 16 residues. Germline CDR1 and CDR2: MDHEN and SYDVKM. The CDR3 here is CASSSLQGAGNYGYTF. CDR3 in DNA: TGTGCCAGCAGTTCCCTTCAGGGAGCGGGTAACTATGGCTACACCTTC.

The chain links TRBV19 to TRBJ2-7; TRBD1 matches at 8 bases. CDR3 length: 16 residues. Germline V CDR1 and CDR2: LNHDA, SQIVND (reference sequence). Trimming took 3 bases from V and 2 from J; bases not matched to a gene: 9. CDR3 sequence reads: CASSIAGTGATYEQYF. The CDR3 DNA reads TGTGCCAGTAGTATTGCTGGGACAGGTGCTACCTACGAGCAGTACTTC.

The V and J genes are TRBV5-8 and TRBJ1-5; TRBD1 might be the D (6 bases). V was pared by 9 bases and J by 0 bases, with 13 bases between. The length of the CDR3 is 14 residues. Germline loops: CDR1 SGHTS, CDR2 YDEGEE. The CDR3 DNA reads as TGTGCCACCGCACAGGGCCCTAGCAATCAGCCCCAGCATTTT. Residues: CATAQGPSNQPQHF.

The chain couples TRBV11-2 to TRBJ2-3, with 9 nucleotides matching TRBD2. This CDR3 comprises 15 residues. The germline CDR1 and CDR2 sequences are SGHAT and FQNNGV. Germline trimming cut 4 bases from V and 3 bases from J; bases unmatched to any gene: 5. In DNA form, the CDR3 reads TGTGCCAGCAGCTCGGGGACTAGCTATACAGATACGCAGTATTTT. Translated: CASSSGTSYTDTQYF.

This chain connects TRBV6-1 to TRBJ1-5, with no clear D. The CDR3 has 11 residues. V was clipped by 6 bases and J by 4 bases, with 4 bases between them. In germline, CDR1 is MNHNS, CDR2 SASEGT. CDR3 in DNA: TGTGCCAGCAGACAGAATCAGCCCCAGCATTTT. Its protein product is CASRQNQPQHF.